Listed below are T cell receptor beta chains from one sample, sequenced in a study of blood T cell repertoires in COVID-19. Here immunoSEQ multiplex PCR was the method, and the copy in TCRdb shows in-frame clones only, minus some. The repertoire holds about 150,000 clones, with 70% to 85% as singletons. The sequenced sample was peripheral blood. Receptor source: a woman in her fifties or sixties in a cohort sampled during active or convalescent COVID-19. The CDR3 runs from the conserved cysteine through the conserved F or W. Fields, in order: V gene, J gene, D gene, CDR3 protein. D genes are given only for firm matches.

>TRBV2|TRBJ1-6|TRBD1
CASRRTGDSPLHF
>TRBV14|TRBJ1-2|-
CASSPRGRRGNYGYTF
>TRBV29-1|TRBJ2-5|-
CSVGGTARAQYF
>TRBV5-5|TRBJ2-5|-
CASSSREAQETQYF
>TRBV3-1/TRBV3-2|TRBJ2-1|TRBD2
CASSPRSGLAGGPRYEQFF
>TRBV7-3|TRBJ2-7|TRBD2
CASSLPSGGYEQYF
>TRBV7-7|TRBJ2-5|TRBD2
CASSQMALAGGPETQYF
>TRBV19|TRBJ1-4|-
CASTSGTISEKLFF
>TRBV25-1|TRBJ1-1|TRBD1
CASSVGQRTEAFF
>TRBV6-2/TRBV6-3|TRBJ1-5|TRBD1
CASSPRQGTRRGAQHF
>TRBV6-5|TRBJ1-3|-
CASRRGSSGNTIYF
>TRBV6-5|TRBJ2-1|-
CASSSQGGNNEQFF
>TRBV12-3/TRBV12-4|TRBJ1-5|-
CASSFQGSQPQHF
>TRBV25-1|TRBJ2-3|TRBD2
CASSEYSGGAPDTQYF
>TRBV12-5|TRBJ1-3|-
CATSGRGNGGNTIYF
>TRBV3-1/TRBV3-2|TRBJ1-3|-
CASSQDWAGGNTIYF
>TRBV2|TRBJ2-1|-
CASSVDLENEQFF
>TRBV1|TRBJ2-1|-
CTSTRSGLAGNEQFF
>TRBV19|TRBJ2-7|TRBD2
CASSIGASGDSSYEQYF
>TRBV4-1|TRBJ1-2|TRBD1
CASSHRGFGDGYTF
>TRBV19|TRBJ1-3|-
CASTNVLISGNTIYF
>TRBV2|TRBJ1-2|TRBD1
CASRQDRVEGGYTF
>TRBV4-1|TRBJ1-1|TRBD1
CASSPGTGPRNTEAFF
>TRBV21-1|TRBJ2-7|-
CASSVRDRTYEQYF
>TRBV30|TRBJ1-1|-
CAWAVQGMANTEAFF
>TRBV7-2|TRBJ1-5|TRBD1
CASSLGTGAPYSNQPQHF
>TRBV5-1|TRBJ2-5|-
CASSLYSLREETQYF
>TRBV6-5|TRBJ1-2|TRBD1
CASSLDRANNYGYTF
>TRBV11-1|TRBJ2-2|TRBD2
CASSLRSGGTGELFF
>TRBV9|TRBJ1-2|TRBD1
CASSVETGGSYGYTF
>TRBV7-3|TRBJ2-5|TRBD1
CASSPGTGQETQYF
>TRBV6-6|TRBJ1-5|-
CASSWTSGQPQHF
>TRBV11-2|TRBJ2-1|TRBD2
CASSFILAPGIEQFF
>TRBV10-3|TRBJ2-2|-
CAIGGADTGELFF
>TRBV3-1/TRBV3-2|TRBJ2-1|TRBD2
CASSLQLAGVNEQFF
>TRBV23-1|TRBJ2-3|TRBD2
CASSQSVRGGIPDTQYF
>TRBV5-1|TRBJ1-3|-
CASSRGITANGNTIYF
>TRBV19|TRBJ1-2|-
CASSMPQRYGYTF
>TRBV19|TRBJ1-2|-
CVSGIDRGYTF
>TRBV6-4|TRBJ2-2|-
CASSDEATGELFF
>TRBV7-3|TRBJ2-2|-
CASSPQYSNTGELFF
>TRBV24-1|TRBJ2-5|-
CATSAEDTGHETQYF
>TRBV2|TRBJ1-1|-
CASSERLVRDTEAFF
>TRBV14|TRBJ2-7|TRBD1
CASSLDRVVQYF